The entry below gives a single T cell receptor (beta chain) sequence along with its context. The antigen it binds to is not known. No quality values exist for individual bases; no much larger clone is one base distant. Deletion took 5 bases off V and 5 bases off J, with a span of 13 bases between the germline ends. Its CDR3 holds 14 amino acids, cysteine through phenylalanine. The retained sequence is limited to the CDR3, 42 bases, with the frame set at the first base. CDR1 and CDR2, per the germline V gene, are SGHTA and FQGNSA. This sample stems from a study of shared clonotypes between healthy human individuals (dated by TCRdb to 2018 to 2020). In the study overall: A couple of women and a few men aged 18 to 49 years were included in the cohort. Per donor, three plates each were used for CD4 naive and CD4 memory, two for CD8 naive, and one for CD8 memory. Blood TCR repertoires of five healthy adults were deeply sequenced to estimate repertoire size and the extent of clonotype sharing between individuals. Different laboratories and diverse techniques were used to prepare libraries and sequence TCR repertoires, to increase sequencing depth and limit assay-specific biases. Between about 0.94 and 8.9 billion PBMCs per donor were obtained by leukapheresis.

The donors were healthy, HIV-negative adults who had no recently reported acute infections or vaccinations. All donors were Caucasian adults living in Nashville, Tennessee, USA. CD4+ T cells were enriched by magnetic negative selection; naive cells were then positively selected on CD45RA, and the negative fraction formed the memory subset. Blood was collected by leukapheresis, and PBMCs were isolated by Ficoll-Histopaque density gradient centrifugation and then cryopreserved in liquid nitrogen vapor phase. Analytical flow cytometry was used to check the purity and quantity of each magnetically sorted T cell population. Each sorted fraction had its genomic DNA isolated and then quantified by UV absorbance on a Nanodrop 2000c. Using the deep immunoSEQ assay, TCR CDR3 regions were amplified from genomic DNA by multiplex PCR. Extracted genomic DNA from each cell subset was spread evenly across all wells of several immunoSEQ 96-well plates, with each plate serving as a replicate. For sorted subsets, around 200 ng genomic DNA, equal to 25,000 to 35,000 T cell genomes, was loaded into each replicate PCR. Purified libraries were measured with a Qubit 3.0 fluorometer, size-checked on a Bioanalyzer 2100, and measured again with the KAPA Library Quantification kit. Each immunoSEQ 96-well plate was sequenced on its own single-read 150-cycle Illumina NextSeq 550 flow cell. Processing in the source paper ran as follows. Because the immunoSEQ output held only junctional sequences and lacked quality scores, the filtering could not match the filtering applied to full-length reads. To assign V/J genes and CDR3, sequences were annotated using PyIR, a Python wrapper for IgBLAST v1.9, with IMGT germline references. Reads were removed for weak V/J assignments (E-value above 1e-6), missing CDR3, stop codons, out-of-frame junctions, or ambiguous translated residues. V3J clonotypes were defined as sequences sharing the same inferred V gene, J gene, and CDR3 amino acid sequence. The percentage overlap between two repertoires was calculated by dividing the number of shared unique clonotypes by the size of the smaller repertoire. Richness of each repertoire was evaluated using RTK rarefaction, the Chao1 estimator, and Recon v2.1 estimates of unobserved clonotypes. OLGA was used to compute generation probabilities for all TCRbeta clonotypes that the gDNA method yielded from a few donors. The clones in this table, taken by TCRdb from immuneACCESS, are in-frame only. Not every clone is retained; where verified, under half of the shortfall comes from an unresolved V gene, and the cause of the rest is unknown. The V and J calls and clone size come from that table; D and trimming were worked out from the DNA. The sample table lists about 990,000 clones, 75% to 80% of them with a count of one. Of the sample, 0.6% to 0.7% falls within the top ten clones.

Beyond this particular receptor, the publication reports: Because the study included only a small number of donors, the genetic and exposure-history diversity represented was limited. Pairwise subsampling led to the expectation that sequencing depth would affect the degree of clonotype sharing among donors. When a few donors were compared, the shared fraction of clonotypes was about 5.5% for naive CD4, 3.5% to 4% for naive CD8, 2% to 2.5% for memory CD4, and around 0.37% for memory CD8. Naive subsets generally had larger estimated clonotype richness than memory subsets did. Rarefaction of sorted-subset datasets indicated incomplete sequencing despite the large sequencing depth. Compared with non-shared clonotypes, the clonotypes found in all four sorted-subset donors had higher generation probabilities. Sampling was restricted to blood, and TCR repertoires in tissues likely differ from the TCR repertoires found in blood.

The sample was memory CD4+ T cells from PBMCs. Per the publication, the cell subset or site label means: CD45RA-negative fraction. The sequence was collected from a man aged 18 to 30 in good health. Some clones in this sample may be carry-over from other donors' samples. The V and J segments used are TRBV7-2 and TRBJ1-5; TRBD1 could be the D gene, as 5 bases match. The bases are TGTGCCAGCAGCGCTATCCAGGGCTATCAGCCCCAGCATTTT. This translates into CASSAIQGYQPQHF.